Listed below are T cell receptor beta chains from one sample, sequenced in a study of vaccination and CD4 T cells after COVID-19. These receptors are not linked to any known antigen. TCRdb itself ran the PCR reads through MiXCR, one entry per CDR3 protein. The data hold over 10,000 distinct CDR3 sequences, with roughly 56% observed a single time. The sequenced sample consisted of CD4+ T cells from blood, cultured in vitro. These receptors originate from a human donor who had recovered from COVID-19. Each CDR3 is given with its conserved first and last residue. Each record gives: CDR3 length, V gene, J gene, CDR3 protein.

len: 11
v_gene: TRBV20-1
j_gene: TRBJ2-2
CDR3aa: CSASLRGELFF

len: 14
v_gene: TRBV28
j_gene: TRBJ1-3
CDR3aa: CASSREGSGNTIYF

len: 14
v_gene: TRBV28
j_gene: TRBJ1-3
CDR3aa: CASSLGTAGNTIYF

len: 15
v_gene: TRBV6-1
j_gene: TRBJ2-4
CDR3aa: CASSTGGLAKNIQYF

len: 12
v_gene: TRBV7-9
j_gene: TRBJ2-7
CDR3aa: CASSYRGAEQYF

len: 15
v_gene: TRBV6-1
j_gene: TRBJ1-1
CDR3aa: CASSGHRGLITEAFF

len: 15
v_gene: TRBV2
j_gene: TRBJ1-6
CDR3aa: CASRDPTGPGSPLHF

len: 14
v_gene: TRBV20-1
j_gene: TRBJ1-2
CDR3aa: CSATPFTGEYGYTF

len: 14
v_gene: TRBV27
j_gene: TRBJ1-2
CDR3aa: CASSRSGEGDGYTF

len: 12
v_gene: TRBV28
j_gene: TRBJ1-1
CDR3aa: CASSYSREQAFF

len: 15
v_gene: TRBV6-2/TRBV6-3
j_gene: TRBJ2-1
CDR3aa: CASRSNPLPYNEQFF

len: 13
v_gene: TRBV6-1
j_gene: TRBJ2-1
CDR3aa: CASTPLNGHKQFF

len: 15
v_gene: TRBV27
j_gene: TRBJ2-2
CDR3aa: CASSLDRGDTGELFF

len: 13
v_gene: TRBV7-9
j_gene: TRBJ1-1
CDR3aa: CASSHDQYTEAFF

len: 15
v_gene: TRBV7-6
j_gene: TRBJ2-5
CDR3aa: CASSPQLTPGETQYF

len: 17
v_gene: TRBV4-1
j_gene: TRBJ2-2
CDR3aa: CASSPRAGRGHTGELFF

len: 14
v_gene: TRBV11-2
j_gene: TRBJ2-5
CDR3aa: CASSKQPGQETQYF

len: 13
v_gene: TRBV10-3
j_gene: TRBJ1-2
CDR3aa: CAISETQGDGYTF

len: 15
v_gene: TRBV6-2/TRBV6-3
j_gene: TRBJ2-3
CDR3aa: CASSYGGSLGDTQYF

len: 13
v_gene: TRBV6-1
j_gene: TRBJ1-1
CDR3aa: CASSGLASGEAFF

len: 14
v_gene: TRBV20-1
j_gene: TRBJ1-4
CDR3aa: CSAREGQGYGKLFF

len: 15
v_gene: TRBV6-5
j_gene: TRBJ1-1
CDR3aa: CASSYGGQGVTEAFF

len: 15
v_gene: TRBV30
j_gene: TRBJ2-1
CDR3aa: CAWSRAAGSYNEQFF

len: 13
v_gene: TRBV6-4
j_gene: TRBJ2-1
CDR3aa: CASSDPDRGKQFF

len: 15
v_gene: TRBV28
j_gene: TRBJ1-5
CDR3aa: CASSPLVGLNQPQHF

len: 13
v_gene: TRBV7-2
j_gene: TRBJ2-5
CDR3aa: CASSLFLGETQYF

len: 13
v_gene: TRBV18
j_gene: TRBJ1-5
CDR3aa: CASSPQGNQPQHF

len: 12
v_gene: TRBV30
j_gene: TRBJ1-5
CDR3aa: CAWSGQNQPQHF

len: 18
v_gene: TRBV15
j_gene: TRBJ2-7
CDR3aa: CATSEGPISTGSAYEQYF

len: 15
v_gene: TRBV20-1
j_gene: TRBJ1-5
CDR3aa: CSATSGQASNQPQHF

len: 14
v_gene: TRBV5-5
j_gene: TRBJ2-3
CDR3aa: CASSWDHSTDTQYF

len: 14
v_gene: TRBV20-1
j_gene: TRBJ2-7
CDR3aa: CSASRAPRQGEQYF

len: 13
v_gene: TRBV28
j_gene: TRBJ2-3
CDR3aa: CASSPTGGNTQYF

len: 15
v_gene: TRBV27
j_gene: TRBJ1-5
CDR3aa: CASGWGTRLNQPQHF

len: 17
v_gene: TRBV11-2
j_gene: TRBJ1-3
CDR3aa: CASSRLIQAGSGNTIYF

len: 14
v_gene: TRBV20-1
j_gene: TRBJ1-6
CDR3aa: CSASTGSYNSPLHF

len: 15
v_gene: TRBV7-8
j_gene: TRBJ2-1
CDR3aa: CASSFVSSGRDEQFF

len: 15
v_gene: TRBV5-4
j_gene: TRBJ2-7
CDR3aa: CASGGVGLGMGEQYF

len: 15
v_gene: TRBV7-9
j_gene: TRBJ2-2
CDR3aa: CASRPTTGFTGELFF

len: 14
v_gene: TRBV2
j_gene: TRBJ1-2
CDR3aa: CASSERQGGRGYTF

len: 13
v_gene: TRBV7-7
j_gene: TRBJ2-2
CDR3aa: CASSRVGTGERFF

len: 14
v_gene: TRBV2
j_gene: TRBJ2-3
CDR3aa: CASRASGSTDTQYF

len: 15
v_gene: TRBV25-1
j_gene: TRBJ2-2
CDR3aa: CASSDSGRDTGELFF

len: 16
v_gene: TRBV4-2
j_gene: TRBJ2-2
CDR3aa: CASSHGQGERAGELFF

len: 17
v_gene: TRBV6-1
j_gene: TRBJ2-2
CDR3aa: CASSKPVPSGNTGELFF

len: 14
v_gene: TRBV6-5
j_gene: TRBJ1-5
CDR3aa: CASSYGGAGQPQHF

len: 12
v_gene: TRBV20-1
j_gene: TRBJ1-1
CDR3aa: CRGTSANTEAFF

len: 14
v_gene: TRBV10-3
j_gene: TRBJ1-1
CDR3aa: CAISESSGSTEAFF

len: 13
v_gene: TRBV20-1
j_gene: TRBJ2-2
CDR3aa: CSAGGESTGELFF

len: 12
v_gene: TRBV24-1
j_gene: TRBJ2-5
CDR3aa: CATTSGEETQYF

len: 14
v_gene: TRBV28
j_gene: TRBJ1-1
CDR3aa: CASSTRDRRTEAFF

len: 16
v_gene: TRBV5-4
j_gene: TRBJ2-5
CDR3aa: CASSSVLAGMGETQYF

len: 15
v_gene: TRBV5-4
j_gene: TRBJ2-1
CDR3aa: CASSSGLAIRNEQFF